These T cell receptor beta chains were read from a single sample in a study of spatial heterogeneity in lung cancer. TCRdb passed the 5' RACE reads through MiXCR, listing each CDR3 protein once. This table holds 710 or so distinct CDR3 sequences, roughly a tenth found once. This material consisted of normal lung tissue next to the tumor, taken at surgery. The receptors were sampled from a male donor with early-stage non-small cell lung cancer. Both conserved end residues are part of each CDR3. Not every row has a clone size; where given, it reads once, few, many or a size class.

v_call,clone_size,cdr3_aa
TRBV4-1,large,CASSQDPGHEQYF
TRBV6-2/TRBV6-3,large,CASSYSTRGGAGTSGSTDTQYF
TRBV6-2/TRBV6-3,large,CASSKDTDTQYF
TRBV7-9,large,CASSASEFSGNTIYF
TRBV12-3/TRBV12-4,-,CAVAVGGNTIYF
TRBV12-3/TRBV12-4,large,CASSLRQTGELFF
TRBV6-2/TRBV6-3,few,CASSRVSAKNIQYF
TRBV7-2,large,CASSFSGSLPYEQYF
TRBV7-2,large,CASSLVSGSYNEQFF
TRBV9,large,CASSAGTSENEQFF
TRBV5-4,medium-sized,CASSTGTGSSYEQYF
TRBV27,few,CASSSTAAGEAFF
TRBV7-2,medium-sized,CASTPVGTYNEQFF
TRBV12-2,medium-sized,CASRPTGMIQPQHF
TRBV4-3,-,CASSQDEVGELFF
TRBV7-2,large,CASSLEFSGNEQFF
TRBV12-3/TRBV12-4,large,CASIPGPMNTEAFF
TRBV7-3,-,CASSLYLIGEQFF
TRBV20-1,many,CSASPGTGERDGYTF
TRBV7-2,medium-sized,CASSLVLVGDEQFF
TRBV28,large,CASSLGERDTGELFF
TRBV2,many,CASMAGLTREYNEQFF
TRBV12-3/TRBV12-4,medium-sized,CASSLFAAEAFF
TRBV6-6,large,CASRELGQPQHF
TRBV5-1,many,CASAFPGTTDTQYF
TRBV28,-,CASLGWVLGTSVSGSTDTQYF
TRBV11-2,large,CASSLGRLAEPNTGELFF
TRBV10-3,-,CVSSRQVEETQYF
TRBV28,-,CASSYLTRLNEQYF
TRBV7-8,few,CASSSSNRENTDTQYF
TRBV29-1,large,CSVFPWTSGRNNEQFF
TRBV5-5,many,CASSLGLAGNTEAFF
TRBV10-3,medium-sized,CAISAVAGGFGGDTQYF
TRBV6-2/TRBV6-3,large,CASSSLLGLAGDTDTQYF
TRBV10-2,medium-sized,CASSGAGSRETQYF
TRBV20-1,many,CSARLAEEGADTQYF
TRBV12-3/TRBV12-4,-,CASSLPLGDPNYEQYF
TRBV20-1,-,CSARLQGWSTDTQYF
TRBV24-1,large,CATSVGGRNEQFF
TRBV28,hyperexpanded,CASSRLAGSSYEQYF
TRBV7-9,large,CASSQDLDTQYF
TRBV5-1,large,CASTDPGGSVAGANVLTF
TRBV7-2,large,CASSPQDRGPSGANVLTF
TRBV27,large,CASSLSMVKVLRTGELFF
TRBV20-1,medium-sized,CSARDLASGRAYEQYF
TRBV28,few,CASRAGQGANTGELFF
TRBV9,large,CASSVDRGGGELFF
TRBV24-1,medium-sized,CATRDRGTGELFF
TRBV28,large,CASSPGQTYEQYF
TRBV28,few,CASSLAPGPLDEQYF
TRBV2,-,CARSSRSSYEQYF
TRBV20-1,large,CSARDLRLAEETQYF
TRBV6-5,large,CASRGTGVEDYGYTF
TRBV18,-,CASSPVASSEGYTF
TRBV7-9,large,CASSLGYEVRTDTQYF
TRBV18,medium-sized,CASSPPGSGRSSSYNEQFF